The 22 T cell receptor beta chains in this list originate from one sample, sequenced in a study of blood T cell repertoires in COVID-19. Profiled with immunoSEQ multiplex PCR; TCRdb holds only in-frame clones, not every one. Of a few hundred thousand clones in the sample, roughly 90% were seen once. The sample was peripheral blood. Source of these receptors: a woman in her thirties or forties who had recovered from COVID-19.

For the CDR3, the DNA is TGTGCCAGCAGCTTACGGGGGGGGCCGAACACCGGGGAGCTGTTTTTT. This translates into CASSLRGGPNTGELFF. The chain is built from TRBV5-4 and TRBJ2-2; 8 positions match TRBD2. The trim removed 2 bases at V and 0 bases at J, leaving 3 bases unmatched. Looked up from germline, CDR1 is SGHNT and CDR2 is YYREEE (reference sequence). The CDR3 has 16 residues.

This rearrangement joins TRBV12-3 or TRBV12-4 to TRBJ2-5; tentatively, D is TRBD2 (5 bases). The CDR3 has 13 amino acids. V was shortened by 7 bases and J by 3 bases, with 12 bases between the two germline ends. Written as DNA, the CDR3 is TGTGCCAGCATCTTTGACGGGGAAGAGACCCAGTACTTC. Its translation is CASIFDGEETQYF.

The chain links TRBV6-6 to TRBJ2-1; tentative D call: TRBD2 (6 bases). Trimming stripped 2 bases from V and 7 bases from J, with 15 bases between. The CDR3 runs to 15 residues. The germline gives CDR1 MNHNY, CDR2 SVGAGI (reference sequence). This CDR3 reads CASSYGLASRNEQFF. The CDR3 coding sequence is TGTGCCAGCAGTTACGGTCTAGCGTCCAGGAATGAGCAGTTCTTC.

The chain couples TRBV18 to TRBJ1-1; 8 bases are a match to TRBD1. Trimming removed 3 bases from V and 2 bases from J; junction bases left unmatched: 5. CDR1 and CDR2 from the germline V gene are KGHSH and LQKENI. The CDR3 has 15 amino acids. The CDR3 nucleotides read TGTGCCAGCTCACCTATGACAGGGGCCAACACTGAAGCTTTCTTT. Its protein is CASSPMTGANTEAFF.

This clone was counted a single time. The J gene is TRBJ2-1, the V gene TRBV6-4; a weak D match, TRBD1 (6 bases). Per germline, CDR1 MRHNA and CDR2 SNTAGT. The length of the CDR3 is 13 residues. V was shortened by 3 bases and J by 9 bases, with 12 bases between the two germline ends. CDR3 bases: TGTGCCAGCAGTGAACAGGGTCCAGGTGAGCAGTTCTTC. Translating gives CASSEQGPGEQFF.

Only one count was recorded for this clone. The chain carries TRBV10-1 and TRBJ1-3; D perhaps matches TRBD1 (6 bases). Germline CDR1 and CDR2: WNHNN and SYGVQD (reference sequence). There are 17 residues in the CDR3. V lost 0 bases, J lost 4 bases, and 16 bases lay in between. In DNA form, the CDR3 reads TGCGCCAGCAGTGAGTCGACCGGGTCAGGGGTAGGAAACACCATATATTTT. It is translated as CASSESTGSGVGNTIYF.

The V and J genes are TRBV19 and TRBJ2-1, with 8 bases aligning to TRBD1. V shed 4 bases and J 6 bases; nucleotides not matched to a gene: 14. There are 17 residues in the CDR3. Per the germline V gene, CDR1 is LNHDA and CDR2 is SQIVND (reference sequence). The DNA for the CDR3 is TGTGCCAGTAGTACCGCCCGGGACAGGCTGGGACTCAATGAGCAGTTCTTC. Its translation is CASSTARDRLGLNEQFF.

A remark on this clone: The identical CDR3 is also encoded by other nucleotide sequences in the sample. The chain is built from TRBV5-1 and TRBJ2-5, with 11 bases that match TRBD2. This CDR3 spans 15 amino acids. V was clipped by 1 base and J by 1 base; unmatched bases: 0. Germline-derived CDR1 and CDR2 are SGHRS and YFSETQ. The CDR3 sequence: CASSLLAGGQETQYF. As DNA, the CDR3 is TGCGCCAGCAGCTTGCTAGCGGGAGGCCAAGAGACCCAGTACTTC.

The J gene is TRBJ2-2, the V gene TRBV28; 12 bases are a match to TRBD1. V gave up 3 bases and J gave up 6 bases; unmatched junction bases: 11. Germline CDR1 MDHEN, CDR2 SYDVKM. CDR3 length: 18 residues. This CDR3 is CASSFWDRGLSGSGELFF. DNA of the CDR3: TGTGCCAGCAGTTTTTGGGACAGGGGGCTAAGTGGGTCCGGGGAGCTGTTTTTT.

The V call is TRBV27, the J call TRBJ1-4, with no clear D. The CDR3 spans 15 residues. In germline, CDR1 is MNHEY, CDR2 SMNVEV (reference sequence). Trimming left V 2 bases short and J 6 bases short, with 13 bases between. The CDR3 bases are TGTGCCAGCAGTTTAATTTCCGGGAACCATGAAAAACTGTTTTTT. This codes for CASSLISGNHEKLFF.

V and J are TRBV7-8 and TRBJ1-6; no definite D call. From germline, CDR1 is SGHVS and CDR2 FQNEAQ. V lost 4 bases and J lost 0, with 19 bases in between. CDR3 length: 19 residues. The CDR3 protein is CASSYDEGGGSSYNSPLHF. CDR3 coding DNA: TGTGCCAGCAGCTACGACGAGGGCGGAGGGAGCTCCTATAATTCACCCCTCCACTTT.

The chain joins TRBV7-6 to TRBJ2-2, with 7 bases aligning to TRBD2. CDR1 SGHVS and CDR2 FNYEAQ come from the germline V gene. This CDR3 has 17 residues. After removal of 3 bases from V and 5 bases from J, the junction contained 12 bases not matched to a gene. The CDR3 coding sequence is TGTGCCAGCAGCTTCAGTCTAGCGGAGGAAGAAACCGGGGAGCTGTTTTTT. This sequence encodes CASSFSLAEEETGELFF.

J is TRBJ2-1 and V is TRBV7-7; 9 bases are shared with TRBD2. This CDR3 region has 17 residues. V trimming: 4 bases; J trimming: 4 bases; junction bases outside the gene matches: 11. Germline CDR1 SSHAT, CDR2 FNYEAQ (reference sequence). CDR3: CASSSTPGLAKYNEQFF. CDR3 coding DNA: TGTGCCAGCAGCTCAACTCCGGGACTAGCAAAGTACAATGAGCAGTTCTTC.

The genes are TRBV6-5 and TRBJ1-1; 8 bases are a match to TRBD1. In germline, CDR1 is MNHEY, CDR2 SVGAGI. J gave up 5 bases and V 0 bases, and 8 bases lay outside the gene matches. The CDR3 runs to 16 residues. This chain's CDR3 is CASSYSPRTGRTEAFF. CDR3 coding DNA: TGTGCCAGCAGTTACTCACCTCGGACAGGGCGGACTGAAGCTTTCTTT.

The CDR3 DNA sequence: TGTGCCAGTAGTATTGGTGGTTTTAGCGGGCTGAGCTCCTACAATGAGCAGTTCTTC. This sequence encodes CASSIGGFSGLSSYNEQFF. The chain combines TRBV19 with TRBJ2-1; TRBD2 aligns across 7 bases. The CDR3 sequence is 19 residues long. Germline V gene sequence: CDR1 LNHDA, CDR2 SQIVND (reference sequence). With 3 bases clipped from V and 0 bases from J, the junction kept 14 bases outside the gene matches. The whole variable domain, remainder taken from reference TRBV19 and TRBJ2-1, is DGGITQSPKYLFRKEGQNVTLSCEQNLNHDAMYWYRQDPGQGLRLIYYSQIVNDFQKGDIAEGYSVSREKKESFPLTVTSAQKNPTAFYLCASSIGGFSGLSSYNEQFFGPGTRLTVL.

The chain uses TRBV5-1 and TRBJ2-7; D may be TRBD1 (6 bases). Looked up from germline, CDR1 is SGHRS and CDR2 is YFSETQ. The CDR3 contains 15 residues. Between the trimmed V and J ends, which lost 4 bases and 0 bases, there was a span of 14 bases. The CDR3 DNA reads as TGCGCCAGCAGCACGAGTAGGGGGAGCTCCTACGAGCAGTACTTC. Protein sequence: CASSTSRGSSYEQYF.

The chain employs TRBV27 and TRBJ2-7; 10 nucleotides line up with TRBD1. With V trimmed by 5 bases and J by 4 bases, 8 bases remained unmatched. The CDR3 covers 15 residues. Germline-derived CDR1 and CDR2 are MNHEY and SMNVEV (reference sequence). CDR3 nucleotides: TGTGCCAGCAGTACCCCGGGACAGGGGATATACGAGCAGTACTTC. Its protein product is CASSTPGQGIYEQYF.

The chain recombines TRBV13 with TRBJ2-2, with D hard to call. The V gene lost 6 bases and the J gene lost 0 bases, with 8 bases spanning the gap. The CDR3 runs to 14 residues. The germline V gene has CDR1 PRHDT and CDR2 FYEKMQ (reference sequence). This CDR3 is CASRHLANTGELFF. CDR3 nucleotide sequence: TGTGCCAGCAGACACCTCGCGAACACCGGGGAGCTGTTTTTT.

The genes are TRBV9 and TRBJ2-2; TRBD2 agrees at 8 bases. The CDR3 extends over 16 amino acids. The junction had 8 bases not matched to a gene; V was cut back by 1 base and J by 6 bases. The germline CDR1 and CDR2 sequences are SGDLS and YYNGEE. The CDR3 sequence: CASSVLSGGPPGELFF. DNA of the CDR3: TGTGCCAGCAGCGTACTCAGCGGGGGCCCCCCCGGGGAGCTGTTTTTT.

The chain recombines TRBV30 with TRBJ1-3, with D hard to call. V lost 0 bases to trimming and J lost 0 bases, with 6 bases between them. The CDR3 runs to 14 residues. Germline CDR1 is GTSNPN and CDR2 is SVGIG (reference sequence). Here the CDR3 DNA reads TGTGCCTGGAGTGTACGCGACTCTGGAAACACCATATATTTT. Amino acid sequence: CAWSVRDSGNTIYF. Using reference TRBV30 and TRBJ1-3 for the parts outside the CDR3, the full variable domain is SQTIHQWPATLVQPVGSPLSLECTVEGTSNPNLYWYRQAAGRGLQLLFYSVGIGQISSEVPQNLSASRPQDRQFILSSKKLLLSDSGFYLCAWSVRDSGNTIYFGEGSWLTVV.

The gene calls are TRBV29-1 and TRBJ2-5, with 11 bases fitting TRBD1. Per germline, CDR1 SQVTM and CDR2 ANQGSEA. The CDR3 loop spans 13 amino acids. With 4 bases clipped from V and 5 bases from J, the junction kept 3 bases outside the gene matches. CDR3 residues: CSVGTGGRETQYF. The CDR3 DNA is TGCAGCGTTGGGACAGGGGGCAGGGAGACCCAGTACTTC.

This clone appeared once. The CDR3: CASSLGQTYEQYF. The CDR3 nucleotides read TGTGCCAGCTCACTCGGACAGACCTACGAGCAGTACTTC. This rearrangement joins TRBV18 to TRBJ2-7; TRBD1 might be the D (6 bases). This CDR3 has 13 amino acids. Germline V gene sequence: CDR1 KGHSH, CDR2 LQKENI. The ends were cut back, 4 bases at V and 2 bases at J, with 9 bases in the middle. Full variable domain (remainder filled in from reference TRBV18 and TRBJ2-7): NAGVMQNPRHLVRRRGQEARLRCSPMKGHSHVYWYRQLPEEGLKFMVYLQKENIIDESGMPKERFSAEFPKEGPSILRIQQVVRGDSAAYFCASSLGQTYEQYFGPGTRLTVT.